These 8 T cell receptor beta chains originate from one sample sequenced in a study of T cell changes during pregnancy in multiple sclerosis. This table comes from immunoSEQ multiplex PCR, and its TCRdb copy is limited to in-frame clones, with some not included. The data hold fewer than 40,000 clones, with 90% observed a single time. The sequenced sample was CD4+ T cells from peripheral blood mononuclear cells, obtained in the first trimester of pregnancy. These TCRs come from a female donor in good health, enrolled as a control in a pregnancy study.

The chain carries TRBV19 and TRBJ2-3, with 7 bases lining up with TRBD1. The CDR3 sequence is 15 residues long. Looked up from germline, CDR1 is LNHDA and CDR2 is SQIVND (reference sequence). Germline trimming cut 5 bases from V and 2 bases from J; bases unmatched to any gene: 7. The CDR3 nucleotides are TGTGCCAGTAGTCCTCAGACAGGGTCCACAGATACGCAGTATTTT. Its protein is CASSPQTGSTDTQYF.

This chain joins TRBV18 and TRBJ2-5; D remains unclear. Trimming took 3 bases from V and 5 from J, leaving 10 bases between them. The CDR3 is made up of 13 amino acids. CDR1 is KGHSH and CDR2 is LQKENI in the germline V gene. The CDR3 region has the DNA TGTGCCAGCTCACCGACTCCCGGGGAGACCCAGTACTTC. This encodes CASSPTPGETQYF.

The J gene is TRBJ2-5, the V gene TRBV7-9; TRBD1 matches at 9 bases. Germline values: CDR1 SEHNR, CDR2 FQNEAQ (reference sequence). This CDR3 is built from 14 residues. The junction had 6 bases not matched to a gene; V was cut back by 5 bases and J by 5 bases. In DNA form, the CDR3 reads TGTGCCAGCAGCCGTTCCGGGACAGGGGAGACCCAGTACTTC. Protein: CASSRSGTGETQYF.

The chain uses TRBV4-1 and TRBJ1-1; D may be TRBD1 (5 bases). The CDR3 totals 15 residues. Looked up from germline, CDR1 is MGHRA and CDR2 is YSYEKL. V was shortened by 1 base and J by 1 base, with 10 bases between the two germline ends. The CDR3 loop is CASSQGGAKNTEAFF. The CDR3 coding sequence is TGCGCCAGCAGCCAAGGCGGGGCCAAGAACACTGAAGCTTTCTTT.

The chain carries TRBV19 and TRBJ1-5; 8 bases map to TRBD1. The CDR3 is made up of 16 amino acids. Per the germline V gene, CDR1 is LNHDA and CDR2 is SQIVND (reference sequence). Trimming took 6 bases from V and 0 from J; bases not matched to a gene: 7. CDR3 coding DNA: TGTGCCAGTAGGTGGACAGGGCTCATTAGCAATCAGCCCCAGCATTTT. It yields the protein CASRWTGLISNQPQHF.

The rearrangement uses TRBV19 and TRBJ1-1; D uncertain. Trimming removed 5 bases from V and 5 bases from J, with 9 bases in between. Germline V lookup: CDR1 LNHDA, CDR2 SQIVND (reference sequence). CDR3 length: 12 residues. The DNA of the CDR3 is TGTGCCAGTAGTTTGGGCCGGACTGAAGCTTTCTTT. This sequence encodes CASSLGRTEAFF.

The V gene is TRBV14, the J gene TRBJ2-1, with D hard to call. With 1 base removed from V and 12 bases from J, the gap between germline ends came to 7 bases. This CDR3 has 11 amino acids. CDR1 and CDR2 (germline): SGHDN, FVKESK. CDR3 coding DNA: TGTGCCAGCAGCCAAGGAGTTGTGCAGTTCTTC. It encodes CASSQGVVQFF.

This clone was recorded a few times. Germline is not matched at one junction end, which may reflect a read error. The gene calls are TRBV29-1 and TRBJ1-5; no clear D. Germline V lookup: CDR1 SQVTM, CDR2 ANQGSEA. The CDR3 has 12 residues. The CDR3 region has the DNA TGCAGCGTTGTGTCGGAATATCAGGCCCAGCATTTT. It specifies CSVVSEYQAQHF. The full variable domain, in which reference TRBV29-1 and TRBJ1-5 provide the parts outside the CDR3, is SAVISQKPSRDICQRGTSLTIQCQVDSQVTMMFWYRQQPGQSLTLIATANQGSEATYESGFVIDKFPISRPNLTFSTLTVSNMSPEDSSIYLCSVVSEYQAQHFGDGTRLSIL.